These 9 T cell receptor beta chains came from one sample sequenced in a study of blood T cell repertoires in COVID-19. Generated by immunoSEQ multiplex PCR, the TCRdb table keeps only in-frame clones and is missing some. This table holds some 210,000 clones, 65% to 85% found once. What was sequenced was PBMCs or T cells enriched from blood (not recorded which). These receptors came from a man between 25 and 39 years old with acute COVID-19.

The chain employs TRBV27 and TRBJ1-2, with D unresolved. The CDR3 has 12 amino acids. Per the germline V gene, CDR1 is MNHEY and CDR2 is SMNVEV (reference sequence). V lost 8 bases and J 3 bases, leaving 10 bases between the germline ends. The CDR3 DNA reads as TGTGCCAGCGGCCTTTTGGACTATGGCTACACCTTC. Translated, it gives CASGLLDYGYTF.

CDR3 protein: CAWSKAGGFDTQYF. The CDR3 coding sequence is TGTGCCTGGAGTAAAGCGGGGGGATTCGATACGCAGTATTTT. V gene TRBV30 combines with J gene TRBJ2-3; 9 bases align to TRBD2. Germline loops: CDR1 GTSNPN, CDR2 SVGIG (reference sequence). With V trimmed by 2 bases and J by 6 bases, 6 bases remained unmatched. This CDR3 comprises 14 residues.

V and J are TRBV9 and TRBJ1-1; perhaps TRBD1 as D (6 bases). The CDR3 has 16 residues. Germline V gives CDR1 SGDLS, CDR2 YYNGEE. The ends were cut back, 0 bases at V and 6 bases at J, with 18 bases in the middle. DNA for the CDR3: TGTGCCAGCAGCGTAGACCCGAGAGGGGGAAGGGCTGAAGCTTTCTTT. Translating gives CASSVDPRGGRAEAFF.

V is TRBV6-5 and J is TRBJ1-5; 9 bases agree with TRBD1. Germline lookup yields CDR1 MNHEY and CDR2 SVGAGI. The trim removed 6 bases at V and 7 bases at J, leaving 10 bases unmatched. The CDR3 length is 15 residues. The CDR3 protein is CASRRDREPEQPQHF. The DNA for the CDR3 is TGTGCCAGCAGAAGGGACAGGGAACCTGAACAGCCCCAGCATTTT.

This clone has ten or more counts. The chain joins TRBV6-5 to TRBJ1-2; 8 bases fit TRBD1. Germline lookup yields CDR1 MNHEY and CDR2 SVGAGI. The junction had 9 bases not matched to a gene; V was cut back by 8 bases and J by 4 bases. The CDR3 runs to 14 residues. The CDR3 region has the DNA TGTGCCAGCTACCAGGGGGCCAGTGGCTATGGCTACACCTTC. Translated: CASYQGASGYGYTF.

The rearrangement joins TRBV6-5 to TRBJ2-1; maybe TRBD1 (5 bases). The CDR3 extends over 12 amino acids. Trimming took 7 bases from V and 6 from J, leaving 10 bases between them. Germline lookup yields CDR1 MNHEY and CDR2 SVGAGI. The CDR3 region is CASTPRVNEQFF. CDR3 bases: TGTGCCAGCACCCCCAGGGTCAATGAGCAGTTCTTC.

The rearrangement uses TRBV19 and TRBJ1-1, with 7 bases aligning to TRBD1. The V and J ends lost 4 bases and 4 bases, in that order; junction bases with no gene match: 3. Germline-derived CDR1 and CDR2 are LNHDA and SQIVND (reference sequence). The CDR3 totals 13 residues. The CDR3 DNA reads TGTGCCAGTAGTACCCGACAGGGCACTGAAGCTTTCTTT. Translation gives CASSTRQGTEAFF. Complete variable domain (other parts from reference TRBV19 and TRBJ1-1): DGGITQSPKYLFRKEGQNVTLSCEQNLNHDAMYWYRQDPGQGLRLIYYSQIVNDFQKGDIAEGYSVSREKKESFPLTVTSAQKNPTAFYLCASSTRQGTEAFFGQGTRLTVV.

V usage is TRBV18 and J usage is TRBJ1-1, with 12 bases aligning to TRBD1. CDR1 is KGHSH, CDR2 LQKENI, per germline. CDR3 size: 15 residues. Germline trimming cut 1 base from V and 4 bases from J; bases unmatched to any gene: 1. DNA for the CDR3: TGTGCCAGCTCACCACAGGGACAGGGGGCCACTGAAGCTTTCTTT. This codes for CASSPQGQGATEAFF.

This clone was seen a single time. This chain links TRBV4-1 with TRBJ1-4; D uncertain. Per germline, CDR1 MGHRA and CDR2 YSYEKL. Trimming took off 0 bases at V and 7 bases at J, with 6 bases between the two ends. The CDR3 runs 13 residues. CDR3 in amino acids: CASSQEGSEKLFF. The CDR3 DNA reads TGCGCCAGCAGCCAAGAGGGCAGTGAAAAACTGTTTTTT.